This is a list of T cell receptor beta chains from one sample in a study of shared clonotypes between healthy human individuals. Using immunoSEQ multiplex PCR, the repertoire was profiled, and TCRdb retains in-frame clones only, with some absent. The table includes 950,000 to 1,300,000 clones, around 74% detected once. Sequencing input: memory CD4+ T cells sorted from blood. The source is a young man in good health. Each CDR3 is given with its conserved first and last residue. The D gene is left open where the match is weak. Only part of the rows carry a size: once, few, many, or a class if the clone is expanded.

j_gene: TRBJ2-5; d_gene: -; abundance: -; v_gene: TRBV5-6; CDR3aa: CASSPLGGEGETQYF; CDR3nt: TGTGCCAGCAGCCCGTTAGGGGGGGAAGGGGAGACCCAGTACTTC
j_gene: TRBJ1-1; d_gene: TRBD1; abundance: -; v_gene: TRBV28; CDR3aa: CASFPTKQGSEAFF; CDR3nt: TGTGCCAGTTTCCCTACTAAACAGGGGTCTGAAGCTTTCTTT
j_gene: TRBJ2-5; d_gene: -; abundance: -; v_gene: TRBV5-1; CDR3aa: CASSSTSRLQETQYF; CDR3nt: TGCGCCAGCAGCTCAACTAGCCGTCTCCAAGAGACCCAGTACTTC
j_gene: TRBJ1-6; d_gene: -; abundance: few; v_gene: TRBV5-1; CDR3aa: CASSLVAQGNSPLHF; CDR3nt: TGCGCCAGCAGCTTGGTGGCACAGGGTAATTCACCCCTCCACTTT
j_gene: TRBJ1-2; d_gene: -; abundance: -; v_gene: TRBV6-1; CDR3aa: CASSETGFYGYTF; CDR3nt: TGTGCCAGCAGTGAGACGGGATTCTATGGCTACACCTTC
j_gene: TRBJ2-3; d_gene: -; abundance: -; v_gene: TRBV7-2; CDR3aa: CASSLLMGLGTQYF; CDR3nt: TGTGCCAGCAGCTTACTGATGGGCCTCGGTACGCAGTATTTT
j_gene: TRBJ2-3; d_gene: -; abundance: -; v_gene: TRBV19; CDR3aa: CASTPDGFVRDTQYF; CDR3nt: TGTGCCAGTACTCCTGACGGATTTGTTCGAGATACGCAGTATTTT
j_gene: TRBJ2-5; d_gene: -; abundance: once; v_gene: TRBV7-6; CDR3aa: CASSLVPEGETQYF; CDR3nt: TGTGCCAGCAGCTTAGTTCCAGAAGGAGAGACCCAGTACTTC
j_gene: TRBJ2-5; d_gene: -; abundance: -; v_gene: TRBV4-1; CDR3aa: CASSQDRYQETQYF; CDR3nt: TGCGCCAGCAGCCAAGATCGGTACCAAGAGACCCAGTACTTC
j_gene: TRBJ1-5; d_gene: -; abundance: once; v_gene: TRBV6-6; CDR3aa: CASSYSNSNQPQHF; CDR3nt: TGTGCCAGCAGTTACTCGAATAGCAATCAGCCCCAGCATTTT
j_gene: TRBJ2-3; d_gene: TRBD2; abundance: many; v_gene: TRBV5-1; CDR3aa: CASSLPGLATDTQYF; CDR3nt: TGCGCCAGCAGCTTACCGGGACTAGCGACAGATACGCAGTATTTT
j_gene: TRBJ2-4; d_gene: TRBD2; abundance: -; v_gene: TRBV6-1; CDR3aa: CASRPGTSENIQYF; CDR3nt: TGTGCCAGCAGGCCCGGGACTAGTGAAAACATTCAGTACTTC
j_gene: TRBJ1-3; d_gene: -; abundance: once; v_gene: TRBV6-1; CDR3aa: CAGRSGISGNTIYF; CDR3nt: TGTGCCGGTAGGAGTGGGATCTCTGGAAACACCATATATTTT
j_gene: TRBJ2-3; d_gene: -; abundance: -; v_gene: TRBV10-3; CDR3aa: CAITERNTDTQYF; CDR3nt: TGTGCCATCACCGAGCGGAACACAGATACGCAGTATTTT
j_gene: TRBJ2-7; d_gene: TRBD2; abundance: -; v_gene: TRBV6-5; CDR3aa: CASSYILSGGKYEQYF; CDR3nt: TGTGCCAGCAGTTACATTCTATCGGGAGGGAAGTACGAGCAGTACTTC
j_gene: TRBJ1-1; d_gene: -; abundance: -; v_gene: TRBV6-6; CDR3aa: CASKTPNTEAFF; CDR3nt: TGTGCCAGCAAGACTCCGAACACTGAAGCTTTCTTT
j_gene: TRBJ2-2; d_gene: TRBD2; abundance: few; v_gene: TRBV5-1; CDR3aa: CASSQGLANTGELFF; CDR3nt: TGCGCCAGCAGCCAGGGACTAGCGAACACCGGGGAGCTGTTTTTT
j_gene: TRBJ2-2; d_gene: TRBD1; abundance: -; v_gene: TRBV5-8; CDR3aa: CASMTPGQGFTGELFF; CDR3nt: TGTGCCAGCATGACACCGGGACAGGGTTTCACCGGGGAGCTGTTTTTT
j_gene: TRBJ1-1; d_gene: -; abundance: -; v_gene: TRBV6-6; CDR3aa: CASRDLGAFF; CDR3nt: TGTGCCAGCAGGGACCTGGGAGCTTTCTTT
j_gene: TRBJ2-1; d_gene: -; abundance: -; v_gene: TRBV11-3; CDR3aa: CASSFGHPLNEQFF; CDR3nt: TGTGCCAGCAGCTTCGGCCACCCCCTTAATGAGCAGTTCTTC
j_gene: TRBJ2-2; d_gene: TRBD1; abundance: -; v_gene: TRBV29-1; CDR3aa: CSVIPGQHTGELFF; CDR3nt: TGCAGCGTTATCCCGGGACAGCACACCGGGGAGCTGTTTTTT
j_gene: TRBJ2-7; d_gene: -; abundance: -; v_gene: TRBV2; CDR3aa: CASGGRYEQYF; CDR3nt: TGTGCCAGCGGGGGACGCTACGAGCAGTACTTC
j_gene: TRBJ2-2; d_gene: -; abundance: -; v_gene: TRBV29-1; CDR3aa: CSVGQLSDGELFF; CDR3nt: TGCAGCGTTGGACAGCTCTCCGACGGGGAGCTGTTTTTT
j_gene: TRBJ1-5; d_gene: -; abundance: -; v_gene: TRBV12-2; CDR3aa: CASRRQGPNQPQHF; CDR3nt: TGTGCAAGTCGACGACAGGGACCCAATCAGCCCCAGCATTTT
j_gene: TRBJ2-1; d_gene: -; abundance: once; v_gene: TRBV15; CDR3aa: CATSLNTFTRVSSYNEQFF; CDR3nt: TGTGCCACCAGCCTAAACACCTTCACGCGGGTGAGCTCCTACAATGAGCAGTTCTTC
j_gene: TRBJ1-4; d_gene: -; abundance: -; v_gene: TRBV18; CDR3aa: CASSPGRSGSEKLFF; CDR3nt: TGTGCCAGCTCACCGGGCAGGAGTGGCTCGGAAAAACTGTTTTTT
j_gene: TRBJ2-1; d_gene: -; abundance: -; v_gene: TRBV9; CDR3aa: CASSIGGSYNEQFF; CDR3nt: TGTGCCAGCAGCATAGGGGGCTCCTACAATGAGCAGTTCTTC
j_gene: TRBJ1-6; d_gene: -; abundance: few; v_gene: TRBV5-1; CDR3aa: CASSLGGGSYNSPLHF; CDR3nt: TGCGCCAGCAGCTTGGGTGGTGGCTCCTATAATTCACCCCTCCACTTT
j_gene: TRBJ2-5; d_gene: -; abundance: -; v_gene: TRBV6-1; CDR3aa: CASSGGGGAGETQYF; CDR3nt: TGTGCCAGCAGTGGGGGCGGCGGGGCCGGGGAGACCCAGTACTTC
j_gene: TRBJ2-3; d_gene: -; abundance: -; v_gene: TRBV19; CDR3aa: CASSRTDTQYF; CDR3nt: TGTGCCAGTAGCCGCACAGATACGCAGTATTTT
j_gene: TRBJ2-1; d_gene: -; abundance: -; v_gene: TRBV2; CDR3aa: CASRDNLYNEQFF; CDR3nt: TGTGCCAGCAGGGACAACCTCTACAATGAGCAGTTCTTC
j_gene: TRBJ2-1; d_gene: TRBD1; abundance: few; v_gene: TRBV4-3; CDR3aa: CASRPGQGAANEQFF; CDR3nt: TGCGCCAGCAGACCCGGACAGGGGGCTGCAAATGAGCAGTTCTTC
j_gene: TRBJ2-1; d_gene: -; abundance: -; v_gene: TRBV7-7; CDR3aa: CASSLAWGADNEQFF; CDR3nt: TGTGCTAGCAGCTTAGCGTGGGGGGCCGACAATGAGCAGTTCTTC
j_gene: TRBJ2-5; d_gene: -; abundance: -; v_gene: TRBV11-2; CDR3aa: CASSSSSRGETQYF; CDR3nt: TGTGCCAGCAGCTCGTCTTCCCGGGGCGAGACCCAGTACTTC
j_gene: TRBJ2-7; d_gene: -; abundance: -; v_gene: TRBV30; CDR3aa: CAWSVQKYEQYF; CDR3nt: TGTGCCTGGAGTGTACAGAAATACGAGCAGTACTTC
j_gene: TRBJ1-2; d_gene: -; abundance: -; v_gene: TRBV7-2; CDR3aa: CASSPGAGSNYGYTF; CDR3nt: TGTGCCAGCAGCCCCGGGGCAGGGTCTAACTATGGCTACACCTTC
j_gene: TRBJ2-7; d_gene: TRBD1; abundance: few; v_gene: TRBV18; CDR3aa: CASSPRDSSIHEQYF; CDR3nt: TGTGCCAGCTCACCACGGGACAGCTCCATCCACGAGCAGTACTTC
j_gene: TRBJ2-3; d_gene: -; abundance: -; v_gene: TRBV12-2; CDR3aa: CASRLDGSTDTQYF; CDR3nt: TGTGCAAGTCGCTTGGACGGGTCCACAGATACGCAGTATTTT